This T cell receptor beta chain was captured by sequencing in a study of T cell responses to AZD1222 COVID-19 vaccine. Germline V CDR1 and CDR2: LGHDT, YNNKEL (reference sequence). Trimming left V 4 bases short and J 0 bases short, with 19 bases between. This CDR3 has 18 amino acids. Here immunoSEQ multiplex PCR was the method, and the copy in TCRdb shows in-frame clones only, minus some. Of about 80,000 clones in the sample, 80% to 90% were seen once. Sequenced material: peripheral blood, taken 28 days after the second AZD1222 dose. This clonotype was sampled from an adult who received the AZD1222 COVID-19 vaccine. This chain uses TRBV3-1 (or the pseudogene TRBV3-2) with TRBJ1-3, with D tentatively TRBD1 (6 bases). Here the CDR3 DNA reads TGTGCCAGCAGCCTAATGACAGGAGACTTTCTCTCTGGAAACACCATATATTTT. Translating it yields CASSLMTGDFLSGNTIYF.